Below, 12 T cell receptor beta chains from the same sample are listed, as sequenced in a study of response to subunit inactivated influenza vaccine. TCRdb re-derived calls from the RT-PCR reads in MiXCR, one entry per CDR3 protein. Of around 530,000 distinct CDR3 sequences in the sample, 16% were seen once. The sample here was CD4+ T cells sorted from PBMCs, taken less than 25 months after vaccination. The receptors here all came from a man aged 50 to 69 who received an inactivated influenza vaccine.

There are a few counts of this clonotype. The chain is built from TRBV29-1 and TRBJ1-1, with 11 bases fitting TRBD1. The CDR3 is 16 residues long. Trimming removed 2 bases from V and 5 bases from J; junction bases left unmatched: 10. Germline assignment: CDR1 SQVTM and CDR2 ANQGSEA. The chain's CDR3 is CSVERPPGQGGTEAFF. In DNA, the CDR3 is TGCAGCGTTGAAAGACCTCCGGGACAGGGGGGGACTGAAGCTTTCTTT.

V and J are TRBV9 and TRBJ2-1; 8 bases fit TRBD2. With 0 bases clipped from V and 7 bases from J, the junction kept 3 bases outside the gene matches. The CDR3 extends over 14 amino acids. Germline V gene sequence: CDR1 SGDLS, CDR2 YYNGEE. The CDR3 nucleotides read TGTGCCAGCAGCGTAGAGCCTAGCGGGAATGAGCAGTTCTTC. Translating gives CASSVEPSGNEQFF.

V usage is TRBV20-1 and J usage is TRBJ2-3, with D maybe TRBD1 (5 bases). The CDR3 contains 13 residues. V gave up 3 bases and J gave up 4 bases, with 11 bases separating them. Germline V gene sequence: CDR1 DFQATT, CDR2 SNEGSKA (reference sequence). The DNA for the CDR3 is TGCAGTGCTAGCGACAGACTTTCAGATACGCAGTATTTT. Protein sequence: CSASDRLSDTQYF.

In its sample, this clonotype was seen once. The chain links TRBV20-1 to TRBJ1-1; D uncertain. This CDR3 contains 12 residues. Germline CDR1 DFQATT, CDR2 SNEGSKA (reference sequence). Trimming took off 4 bases at V and 0 bases at J, with 6 bases between the two ends. Here the CDR3 reads CSAIPLNTEAFF. CDR3 sequence (DNA): TGCAGTGCTATACCCTTGAACACTGAAGCTTTCTTT.

This clonotype was observed at least ten times. The chain combines TRBV27 with TRBJ1-1; D remains ambiguous. V lost 0 bases, J lost 11 bases, and 13 bases lay in between. Looked up from germline, CDR1 is MNHEY and CDR2 is SMNVEV (reference sequence). The CDR3 length is 13 residues. The CDR3 loop reads CASSLSFGSVAFF. CDR3 sequence (DNA): TGTGCCAGCAGTTTATCGTTCGGGTCGGTGGCTTTCTTT.

The V and J genes are TRBV10-1 and TRBJ2-1; D is ambiguous. V gave up 5 bases and J gave up 0 bases, with 5 bases separating them. Germline CDR1 reads WNHNN; CDR2 reads SYGVQD (reference sequence). The CDR3 totals 13 residues. CDR3 protein: CASSKSSYNEQFF. CDR3 DNA: TGCGCCAGCAGTAAGAGCTCCTACAATGAGCAGTTCTTC.

This clonotype has just a few counts. The V call is TRBV24-1, the J call TRBJ2-5, with D tentatively TRBD1 (5 bases). Germline values: CDR1 KGHDR, CDR2 SFDVKD. This CDR3 is 14 amino acids long. V lost 2 bases, J lost 4 bases, and 10 bases lay in between. CDR3 protein: CATSDSRVTETQYF. CDR3 nucleotide sequence: TGTGCCACCAGTGATTCCAGGGTCACAGAGACCCAGTACTTC.

The chain employs TRBV2 and TRBJ2-1; no firm D call. V was cut by 7 bases and J by 0 bases, with 10 bases left in between. CDR1 is SNHLY, CDR2 FYNNEI, per germline. CDR3 length: 14 amino acids. The CDR3 nucleotides read TGTGCCAGCACAGACGTGAGCTCCTACAATGAGCAGTTCTTC. It translates to CASTDVSSYNEQFF.

At least ten counts were recorded for this clonotype. This sequence joins TRBV6-5 and TRBJ2-7, with 9 bases that match TRBD2. J was trimmed by 3 bases and V by 2 bases; bases with no gene match: 11. CDR3 length: 17 amino acids. Germline CDR1 MNHEY, CDR2 SVGAGI. Here the CDR3 reads CASSYPSSRSGSYEQYF. CDR3 sequence (DNA): TGTGCCAGCAGTTACCCCTCATCTCGTAGCGGGAGCTACGAGCAGTACTTC.

This chain connects TRBV15 to TRBJ2-7; D may be TRBD2 (5 bases). Trimming removed 5 bases from V and 6 bases from J, with 20 bases in between. This CDR3 contains 15 residues. Germline V gene sequence: CDR1 LNHNV, CDR2 YYDKDF (reference sequence). Here the CDR3 reads CATSWSLWESGEQYF. CDR3 sequence (DNA): TGTGCCACCAGCTGGTCCCTTTGGGAGTCGGGCGAGCAGTACTTC.

The chain combines TRBV12-3 or TRBV12-4 with TRBJ2-3, with 8 bases that match TRBD2. The CDR3 is 15 residues long. Trimming at V came to 3 bases and at J to 1 base, leaving 3 bases not matched to a gene. CDR3 sequence reads: CASSFFSGGTDTQYF. In DNA form, the CDR3 reads TGTGCCAGCAGTTTTTTTAGCGGGGGCACAGATACGCAGTATTTT.

This sequence joins TRBV24-1 and TRBJ2-3; 8 bases line up with TRBD2. CDR1 KGHDR and CDR2 SFDVKD come from the germline V gene. With V trimmed by 1 base and J by 4 bases, 6 bases remained unmatched. The CDR3 is 16 amino acids. The CDR3 spells CATSDLRGGSPDTQYF. CDR3 coding DNA: TGTGCCACCAGTGATTTACGCGGGGGGTCCCCAGATACGCAGTATTTT.